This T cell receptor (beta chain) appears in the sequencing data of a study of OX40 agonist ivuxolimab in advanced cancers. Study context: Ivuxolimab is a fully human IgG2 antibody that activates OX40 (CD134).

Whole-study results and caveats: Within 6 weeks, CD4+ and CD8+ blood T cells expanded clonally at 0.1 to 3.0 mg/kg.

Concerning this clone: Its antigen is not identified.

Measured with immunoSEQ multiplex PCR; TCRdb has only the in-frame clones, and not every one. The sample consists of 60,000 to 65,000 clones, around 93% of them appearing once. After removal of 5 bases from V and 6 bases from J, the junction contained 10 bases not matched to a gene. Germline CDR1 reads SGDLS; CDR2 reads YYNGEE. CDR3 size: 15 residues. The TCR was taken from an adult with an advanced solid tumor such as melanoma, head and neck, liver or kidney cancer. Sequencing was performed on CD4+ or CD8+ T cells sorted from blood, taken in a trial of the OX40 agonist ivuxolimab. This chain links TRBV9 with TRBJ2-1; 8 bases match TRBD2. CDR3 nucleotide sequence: TGTGCCAGCAGTGGGACTAGTGGTTTGGTCAATGAGCAGTTCTTC. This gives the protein CASSGTSGLVNEQFF.